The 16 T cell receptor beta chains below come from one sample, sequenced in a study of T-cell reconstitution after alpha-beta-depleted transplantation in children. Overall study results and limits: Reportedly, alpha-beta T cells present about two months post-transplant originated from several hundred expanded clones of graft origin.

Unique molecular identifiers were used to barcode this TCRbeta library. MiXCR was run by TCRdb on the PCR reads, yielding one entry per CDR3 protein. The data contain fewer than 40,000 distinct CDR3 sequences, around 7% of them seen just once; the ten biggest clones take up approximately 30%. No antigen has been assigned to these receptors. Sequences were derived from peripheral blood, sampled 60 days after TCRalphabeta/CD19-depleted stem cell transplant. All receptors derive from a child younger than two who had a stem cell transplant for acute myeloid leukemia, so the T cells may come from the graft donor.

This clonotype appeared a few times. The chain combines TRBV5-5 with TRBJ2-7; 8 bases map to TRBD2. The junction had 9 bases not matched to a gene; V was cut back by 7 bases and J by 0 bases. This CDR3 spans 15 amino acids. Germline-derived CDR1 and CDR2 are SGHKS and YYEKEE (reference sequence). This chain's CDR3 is CASLRLAGFSYEQYF. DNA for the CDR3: TGTGCCAGCCTCCGGCTAGCGGGCTTCTCCTACGAGCAGTACTTC.

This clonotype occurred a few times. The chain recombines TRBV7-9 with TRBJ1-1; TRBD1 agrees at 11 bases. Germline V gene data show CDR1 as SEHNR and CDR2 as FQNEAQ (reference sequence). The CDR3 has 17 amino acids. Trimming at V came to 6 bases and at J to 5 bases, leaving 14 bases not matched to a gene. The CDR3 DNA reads TGTGCCAGCAGTTCCGGCCCAGGACAGGGGGCTCGGACTGAAGCTTTCTTT. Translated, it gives CASSSGPGQGARTEAFF.

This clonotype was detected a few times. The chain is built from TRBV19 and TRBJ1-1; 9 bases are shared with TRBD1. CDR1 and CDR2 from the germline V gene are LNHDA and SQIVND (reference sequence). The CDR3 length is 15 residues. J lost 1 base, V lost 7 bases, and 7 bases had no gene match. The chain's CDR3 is CASTPQGAPNTEAFF. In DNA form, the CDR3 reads TGTGCCAGTACCCCACAGGGGGCCCCGAACACTGAAGCTTTCTTT.

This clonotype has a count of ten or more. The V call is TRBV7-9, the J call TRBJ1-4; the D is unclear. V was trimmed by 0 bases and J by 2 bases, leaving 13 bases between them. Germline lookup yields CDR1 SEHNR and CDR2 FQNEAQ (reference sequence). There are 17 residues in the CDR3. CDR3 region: CASSLALADPTNEKLFF. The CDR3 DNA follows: TGTGCCAGCAGCTTAGCGCTCGCAGATCCGACTAATGAAAAACTGTTTTTT.

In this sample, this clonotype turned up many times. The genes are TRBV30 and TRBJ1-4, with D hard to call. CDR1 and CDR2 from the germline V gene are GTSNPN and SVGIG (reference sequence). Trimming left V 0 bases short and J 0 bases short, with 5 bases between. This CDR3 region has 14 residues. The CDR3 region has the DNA TGTGCCTGGAGTGTATACTCAACTAATGAAAAACTGTTTTTT. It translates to CAWSVYSTNEKLFF.

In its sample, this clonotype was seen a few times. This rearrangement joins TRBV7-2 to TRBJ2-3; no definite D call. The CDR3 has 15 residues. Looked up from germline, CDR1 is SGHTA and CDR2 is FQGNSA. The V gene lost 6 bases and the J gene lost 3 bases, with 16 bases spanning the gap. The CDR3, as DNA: TGTGCCAGCAGTTTATCCATCTCCTTAACAGATACGCAGTATTTT. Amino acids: CASSLSISLTDTQYF.

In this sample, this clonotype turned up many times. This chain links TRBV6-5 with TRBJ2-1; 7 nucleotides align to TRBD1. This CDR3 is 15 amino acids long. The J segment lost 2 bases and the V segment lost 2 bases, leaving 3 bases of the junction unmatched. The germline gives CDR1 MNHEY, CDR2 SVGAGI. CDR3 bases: TGTGCCAGCAGTTACAGGGACAGCGCCTACAATGAGCAGTTCTTC. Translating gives CASSYRDSAYNEQFF.

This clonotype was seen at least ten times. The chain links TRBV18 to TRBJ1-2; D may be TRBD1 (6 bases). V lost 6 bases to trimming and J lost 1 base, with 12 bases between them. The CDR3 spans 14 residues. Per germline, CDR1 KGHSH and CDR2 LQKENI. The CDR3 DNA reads TGTGCCAGCTCGGAGACAGGAGATAACTATGGCTACACCTTC. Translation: CASSETGDNYGYTF.

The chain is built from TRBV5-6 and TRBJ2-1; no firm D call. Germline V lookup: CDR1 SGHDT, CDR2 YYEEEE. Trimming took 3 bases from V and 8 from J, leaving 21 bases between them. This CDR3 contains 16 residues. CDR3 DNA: TGTGCCAGCAGCTCGTATCCGGGCCCTGGGCCTCATGAGCAGTTCTTC. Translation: CASSSYPGPGPHEQFF. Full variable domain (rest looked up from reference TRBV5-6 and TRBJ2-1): DAGVTQSPTHLIKTRGQQVTLRCSPKSGHDTVSWYQQALGQGPQFIFQYYEEEERQRGNFPDRFSGHQFPNYSSELNVNALLLGDSALYLCASSSYPGPGPHEQFFGPGTRLTVL.

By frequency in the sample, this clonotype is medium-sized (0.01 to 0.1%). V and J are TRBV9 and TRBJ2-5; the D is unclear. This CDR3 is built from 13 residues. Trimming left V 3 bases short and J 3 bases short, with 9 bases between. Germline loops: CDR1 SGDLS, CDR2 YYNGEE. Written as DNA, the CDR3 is TGTGCCAGCAGCGCCGGTGTTAAAGAGACCCAGTACTTC. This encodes CASSAGVKETQYF. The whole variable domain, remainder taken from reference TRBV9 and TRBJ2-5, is DSGVTQTPKHLITATGQRVTLRCSPRSGDLSVYWYQQSLDQGLQFLIQYYNGEERAKGNILERFSAQQFPDLHSELNLSSLELGDSALYFCASSAGVKETQYFGPGTRLLVL.

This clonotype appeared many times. CDR3 sequence (DNA): TGTGCCAGCAGTTTATCAAGCCAGGGGGCGTTGGGCTACACCTTC. Encoded protein: CASSLSSQGALGYTF. The chain uses TRBV27 and TRBJ1-2, with TRBD1 identical over 8 bases. Trimming took 0 bases from V and 8 from J; bases not matched to a gene: 8. The CDR3 extends over 15 amino acids. Germline V CDR1 and CDR2: MNHEY, SMNVEV (reference sequence).

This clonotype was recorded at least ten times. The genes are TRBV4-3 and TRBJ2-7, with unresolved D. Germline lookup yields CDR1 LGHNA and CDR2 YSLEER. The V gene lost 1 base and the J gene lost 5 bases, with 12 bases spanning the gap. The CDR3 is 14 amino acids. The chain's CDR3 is CASSQASGFDEQYF. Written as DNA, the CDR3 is TGCGCCAGCAGCCAAGCGTCAGGTTTTGACGAGCAGTACTTC.

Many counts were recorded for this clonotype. In DNA, the CDR3 is TGTGCCAGCAGCGGCCGGACAGAGAATTTTAACTATGGCTACACCTTC. Its translation: CASSGRTENFNYGYTF. V usage is TRBV9 and J usage is TRBJ1-2, with D maybe TRBD1 (6 bases). Germline loops: CDR1 SGDLS, CDR2 YYNGEE. The CDR3 extends over 16 amino acids. The V and J ends lost 3 bases and 1 base respectively, with 16 bases between them.

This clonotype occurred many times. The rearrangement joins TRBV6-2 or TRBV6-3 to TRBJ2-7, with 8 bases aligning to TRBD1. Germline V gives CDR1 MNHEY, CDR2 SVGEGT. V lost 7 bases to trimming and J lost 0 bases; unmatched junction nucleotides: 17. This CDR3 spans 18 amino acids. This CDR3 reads CASNLAPDRGEASYEQYF. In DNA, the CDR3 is TGTGCCAGCAATCTGGCTCCTGACAGGGGAGAGGCCTCCTACGAGCAGTACTTC.

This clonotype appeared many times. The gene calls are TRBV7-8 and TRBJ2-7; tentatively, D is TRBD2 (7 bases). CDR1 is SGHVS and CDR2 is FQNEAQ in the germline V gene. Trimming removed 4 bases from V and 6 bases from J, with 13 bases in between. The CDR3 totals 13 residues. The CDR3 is CASSWGGPSEQYF. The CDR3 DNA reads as TGTGCCAGCAGCTGGGGGGGCCCAAGCGAGCAGTACTTC.

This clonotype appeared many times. The CDR3 DNA sequence: TGTGCCAGCAGTTTACAGACCGGGACAGATTCCTACGAGCAGTACTTC. Translation gives CASSLQTGTDSYEQYF. V and J are TRBV27 and TRBJ2-7; 7 bases align to TRBD1. This CDR3 is 16 amino acids long. V was clipped by 2 bases and J by 1 base; unmatched bases: 8. Per germline, CDR1 MNHEY and CDR2 SMNVEV (reference sequence).